A selection of T cell receptor beta chains follows, all from one sample in a study of T cells in Graves' hyperthyroidism and ophthalmopathy. TCRdb re-analysed the multiplex PCR reads in MiXCR, keeping a single row per CDR3 protein. The sample includes about 640,000 distinct CDR3 sequences, roughly 15% of them seen just once. The material sequenced was blood. The receptors stem from a woman in her forties or fifties with Graves' ophthalmopathy. Each CDR3 is given with its conserved first and last residue. A D gene is named only where the DNA matches it firmly. Clone sizes are given selectively: once, few, many, or a class where the clone is expanded.

>TRBD2|TRBV5-1|many|TRBJ2-1
CASSLLTSGSGSDEQFF
TGCGCCAGCAGCTTACTGACTAGCGGGAGTGGGTCCGATGAGCAGTTCTTC
>.|TRBV27|many|TRBJ2-3
CASSLIRREDTQYF
TGTGCCAGCAGTTTAATAAGGCGGGAAGATACGCAGTATTTT
>.|TRBV5-8|many|TRBJ2-7
CASSVDTPSSYEQYF
TGTGCCAGCAGCGTTGACACTCCGAGCTCCTACGAGCAGTACTTC
>.|TRBV2|many|TRBJ1-5
CASSDRGYSNQPQHF
TGTGCCAGCAGTGATAGGGGATATAGCAATCAGCCCCAGCATTTT
>TRBD1|TRBV24-1|many|TRBJ2-5
CATSDWDRDVETQYF
TGTGCCACCAGTGATTGGGACAGGGACGTGGAGACCCAGTACTTC
>TRBD1|TRBV7-9|many|TRBJ2-7
CASSLGTGIYEQYF
TGTGCCAGCAGCTTAGGGACAGGGATATACGAGCAGTACTTC
>.|TRBV29-1|few|TRBJ2-1
CSVPPRGGYNEQFF
TGCAGCGTCCCCCCGAGGGGGGGGTACAATGAGCAGTTCTTC
>.|TRBV18|many|TRBJ1-2
CASSLTVNGKANYGYTF
TGTGCCAGCTCACTGACGGTAAACGGAAAAGCTAACTATGGCTACACCTTC
>.|TRBV7-3|many|TRBJ2-1
CASSPRPGPHSYNEQFF
TGTGCCAGCAGCCCCCGTCCAGGACCCCACTCCTACAATGAGCAGTTCTTC
>.|TRBV30|few|TRBJ2-3
CASPGVTSTDTQYF
TGTGCCTCCCCAGGGGTTACCAGCACAGATACGCAGTATTTT
>TRBD1|TRBV6-1|.|TRBJ1-1
CASSRQGTAFF
TGTGCCAGCAGTCGACAGGGAACAGCTTTCTTT
>.|TRBV19|few|TRBJ2-5
CASSILGRIETQYF
TGTGCCAGTAGTATCCTAGGACGGATAGAGACCCAGTACTTC
>TRBD1|TRBV6-1|many|TRBJ2-7
CASRTRGPTYEQYF
TGTGCCAGCAGAACCAGGGGGCCAACCTACGAGCAGTACTTC
>TRBD1|TRBV7-9|.|TRBJ2-7
CASSSPGQGLIEQYF
TGTGCCAGCAGCTCACCGGGACAGGGGTTGATCGAGCAGTACTTC
>.|TRBV28|many|TRBJ1-2
CASSPGGGAYGYTF
TGTGCCAGCAGTCCTGGGGGGGGGGCCTATGGCTACACCTTC
>TRBD2|TRBV12-3/TRBV12-4|many|TRBJ2-7
CASSSTWEGLAGSSYEQYF
TGTGCCAGCAGTTCAACCTGGGAAGGGCTAGCGGGAAGCTCCTACGAGCAGTACTTC
>TRBD2|TRBV11-1|.|TRBJ2-7
CASSRRASGAYEQYF
TGTGCCAGCAGCCGCCGGGCTAGCGGCGCCTACGAGCAGTACTTC
>.|TRBV5-1|many|TRBJ1-5
CASSLDGLNQPQHF
TGCGCCAGCAGCTTGGACGGATTGAATCAGCCCCAGCATTTT
>TRBD2|TRBV19|many|TRBJ2-5
CASGLGENQETQYF
TGTGCCAGTGGACTAGGAGAAAACCAAGAGACCCAGTACTTC
>TRBD1|TRBV6-5|many|TRBJ2-7
CASSYSRGTAYEQYF
TGTGCCAGCAGTTACTCGAGGGGGACAGCCTACGAGCAGTACTTC
>TRBD2|TRBV30|.|TRBJ2-1
CAVGPGGGEQFF
TGTGCCGTGGGACCCGGCGGGGGTGAGCAGTTCTTC
>.|TRBV5-5|many|TRBJ2-3
CASSLRGRSGITSTDTQYF
TGTGCCAGCAGCTTGCGGGGGCGCAGCGGGATAACTAGCACAGATACGCAGTATTTT
>TRBD2|TRBV3-1|.|TRBJ2-3
CASSHTSGRAKDTQYF
TGTGCCAGCAGCCACACTAGCGGGAGGGCGAAAGATACGCAGTATTTT
>TRBD2|TRBV7-2|.|TRBJ2-7
CASSPRGGYNEQYF
TGTGCCAGCAGCCCGCGGGGGGGTTACAATGAGCAGTACTTC
>.|TRBV19|few|TRBJ2-2
CASSTGVSTGELFF
TGTGCCAGTAGTACCGGGGTTTCCACCGGGGAGCTGTTTTTT
>TRBD2|TRBV12-3/TRBV12-4|many|TRBJ2-5
CASSRTAGTSGRETQYF
TGTGCCAGCAGTCGCACCGCCGGGACTAGCGGGAGAGAGACCCAGTACTTC
>.|TRBV7-2|many|TRBJ1-3
CASSLVGGENTIYF
TGTGCCAGCAGCTTAGTAGGAGGGGAAAACACCATATATTTT
>TRBD2|TRBV27|many|TRBJ2-1
CASSLEWGLRGNEQFF
TGTGCCAGCAGTTTAGAGTGGGGACTACGAGGTAATGAGCAGTTCTTC
>.|TRBV20-1|few|TRBJ1-1
CSARDGQLNTEAFF
TGCAGTGCTAGAGACGGACAGTTGAACACTGAAGCTTTCTTT
>TRBD2|TRBV6-2/TRBV6-3|many|TRBJ2-1
CASSAIGLAGDNEQFF
TGTGCCAGCAGTGCCATCGGACTAGCGGGAGACAATGAGCAGTTCTTC
>TRBD1|TRBV24-1|.|TRBJ2-1
CATRGTESSYNEQFF
TGTGCCACCAGAGGGACAGAGAGCTCCTACAATGAGCAGTTCTTC
>.|TRBV29-1|many|TRBJ1-1
CSVEDRGTEAFF
TGCAGCGTTGAAGACAGGGGTACTGAAGCTTTCTTT
>.|TRBV2|many|TRBJ1-2
CASTMDLGIYGYTF
TGTGCCAGCACCATGGACCTTGGGATTTATGGCTACACCTTC
>.|TRBV4-2|many|TRBJ2-5
CASSRLGGEETQYF
TGTGCCAGCAGCCGACTAGGGGGAGAAGAGACCCAGTACTTC
>TRBD2|TRBV24-1|many|TRBJ2-1
CATSEVTSGRSTDEQFF
TGTGCCACCAGTGAGGTGACTAGCGGGAGATCTACGGATGAGCAGTTCTTC
>.|TRBV20-1|.|TRBJ1-4
CSASVRLVSTNEKLFF
TGCAGTGCTAGTGTGAGACTCGTTTCAACTAATGAAAAACTGTTTTTT
>.|TRBV20-1|.|TRBJ2-7
CSTLPGAYEQYF
TGCAGTACCCTCCCCGGAGCCTACGAGCAGTACTTC
>.|TRBV28|many|TRBJ1-1
CASSFLYTEAFF
TGTGCCAGCAGTTTTTTGTACACTGAAGCTTTCTTT
>.|TRBV3-1|many|TRBJ2-1
CASSQDSETGSRYEQFF
TGTGCCAGCAGCCAAGATTCGGAGACAGGAAGCAGGTATGAGCAGTTCTTC
>.|TRBV24-1|.|TRBJ2-2
CATSESQRGPGELFF
TGTGCCACCAGTGAGTCTCAAAGGGGCCCCGGGGAGCTGTTTTTT
>.|TRBV6-1|few|TRBJ1-2
CASSPVYGYTF
TGTGCCAGCAGCCCGGTCTATGGCTACACCTTC
>.|TRBV28|few|TRBJ2-2
CASSLKRRNGELFF
TGTGCCAGCAGTTTAAAGAGGCGAAACGGGGAGCTGTTTTTT
>.|TRBV20-1|many|TRBJ2-5
CSARPWPQGETQYF
TGCAGTGCTAGACCTTGGCCCCAAGGGGAGACCCAGTACTTC
>.|TRBV29-1|.|TRBJ2-7
CSVEGRGREQYF
TGCAGCGTTGAAGGGCGGGGTCGGGAGCAGTACTTC
>.|TRBV19|.|TRBJ2-7
CASTGPSLGHEQYF
TGTGCCAGTACCGGCCCGAGTCTTGGGCACGAGCAGTACTTC
>TRBD1|TRBV5-1|few|TRBJ2-7
CASSLEIGQGIEQYF
TGCGCCAGCAGCTTAGAAATAGGACAGGGAATCGAGCAGTACTTC
>.|TRBV29-1|.|TRBJ2-6
CSVINRDGTAGANVLTF
TGCAGCGTAATAAACAGGGATGGGACTGCTGGGGCCAACGTCCTGACTTTC
>.|TRBV2|many|TRBJ1-1
CASREGVIEAFF
TGTGCCAGCAGGGAGGGGGTGATTGAAGCTTTCTTT
>TRBD2|TRBV29-1|many|TRBJ2-1
CSVESAGAREQFF
TGCAGCGTTGAGTCAGCGGGAGCACGGGAGCAGTTCTTC
>.|TRBV12-3/TRBV12-4|.|TRBJ1-5
CASSHTHERHF
TGTGCCAGCAGCCATACTCACGAACGGCATTTT
>TRBD2|TRBV11-2|.|TRBJ2-4
CASTSGRALKNIQYF
TGTGCCAGTACTAGCGGGAGGGCTCTCAAAAACATTCAGTACTTC
>TRBD2|TRBV7-8|.|TRBJ2-2
CASSGRLAGGMSTGELFF
TGTGCCAGCAGCGGCAGACTAGCGGGAGGGATGAGCACCGGGGAGCTGTTTTTT
>TRBD1|TRBV5-1|many|TRBJ1-5
CASSQSGTGDQPQHF
TGCGCCAGCAGCCAGTCAGGGACAGGGGATCAGCCCCAGCATTTT
>.|TRBV28|many|TRBJ2-5
CASTRVLGRMETQYF
TGTGCCAGCACCCGTGTCTTAGGGAGAATGGAGACCCAGTACTTC